The rows below give T cell receptor beta chains drawn from one sample of a study of T cell clusters in autoimmune cytopenias. Following a re-call of the multiplex PCR reads, TCRdb has one entry per CDR3 protein and lacks DNA. The repertoire table contains approximately 11,000 distinct CDR3 sequences. This sample also appeared in a second study, on T cell repertoires in aging, cancer and after chemotherapy.

Sequenced sample: peripheral blood. These receptor sequences come from a human donor in good health. CDR3s include the opening cysteine and the closing phenylalanine or tryptophan. Size is omitted from some rows. Given values are once, few, many or a class for expanded clones.

j_gene: TRBJ1-5
v_gene: TRBV5-6
abundance: -
CDR3aa: CASSDGNQPQHF

j_gene: TRBJ2-3
v_gene: TRBV11-2
abundance: medium-sized
CDR3aa: CASSLESDTQYF

j_gene: TRBJ2-3
v_gene: TRBV7-2
abundance: medium-sized
CDR3aa: CASSFQPSETDTQYF

j_gene: TRBJ2-1
v_gene: TRBV20-1
abundance: -
CDR3aa: CSAGQVAFNEQFF

j_gene: TRBJ2-3
v_gene: TRBV5-4
abundance: -
CDR3aa: CASSLGASGTDTQYF

j_gene: TRBJ2-7
v_gene: TRBV7-2
abundance: -
CDR3aa: CASSLAALRGLSEQYF

j_gene: TRBJ2-3
v_gene: TRBV7-2
abundance: -
CDR3aa: CASSQTSLSIYTDTQYF

j_gene: TRBJ2-5
v_gene: TRBV5-5
abundance: -
CDR3aa: CASSSVTSGGEETQYF

j_gene: TRBJ1-5
v_gene: TRBV7-9
abundance: -
CDR3aa: CASSLGTSNQPQHF

j_gene: TRBJ2-1
v_gene: TRBV5-5
abundance: -
CDR3aa: CASSQPGASSYNEQFF

j_gene: TRBJ2-5
v_gene: TRBV19
abundance: medium-sized
CDR3aa: CASSITGGRQETQYF